This TCR beta chain was identified in a study of blood T cell repertoires in COVID-19 (TCRdb year 2020). With respect to the entire study: Samples from collaborators originated in the United States, Italy and Spain and spanned both the acute and convalescent phases of COVID-19. The material from the prospective study consisted of cDNA or gDNA derived from T cells, B-cell-depleted T cells, or PBMCs. The repertoires were released in a freely available public database meant as a resource for research on the immune response to SARS-CoV-2. Where available, HLA class I and class II types were taken from metadata supplied by the sample provider and were not determined by assay-based typing. The dataset comprised deeply sampled blood TCRbeta repertoires from subjects exposed to, actively infected with, or recovered from COVID-19. The sample metadata nearly always contained a de-identified subject ID, COVID-19 status, age in years and sex. The samples were drawn from the first 160 participants of the ongoing ImmuneRACE study and from under 1,500 subjects provided by 6 global collaborators. Here is what the overall study found, with its caveats: The quantity of clinical and demographic metadata differed by source and by participant and was supplied without curation.

The immunoSEQ Assay, a bias-controlled multiplex PCR, was used to amplify TCRbeta CDR3 regions from genomic DNA. The original pipeline was this. The number of nucleated cells in each sample was estimated by amplification of reference gene primers within the assay. To quantify the absolute abundance of each unique TCRbeta CDR3 rearrangement, sequence reads were collapsed and filtered. For each sample, productive Simpson clonality was calculated as the square root of Simpson's diversity index across productive rearrangements. In its TCRdb copy, this immuneACCESS table keeps in-frame sequences only and misses some clones. Where compared with another copy, unresolved V genes explain less than half of these, and the others have no known cause. The V and J calls and clone size are taken from that table; D and trimming were inferred from the DNA. Present in this sample are about 400,000 clones, just under 90% of which were seen just once. 10% of the sample belongs to the ten largest clones.

About this clone: Its antigen is currently not known. Nothing much larger sits one base from this clone, and base qualities are not available.

In the germline V gene (reference sequence), CDR1 corresponds to LNHDA and CDR2 to SQIVND. The CDR3 spans 14 residues, from the cysteine through the phenylalanine. The DNA shown is the 42-base CDR3, in frame from base 1. V loses 8 bases of germline sequence and J loses 4 bases, and the interval between the two ends is 14 bases. Participants in the prospective study were aged 18 to 89 years, lived in over 20 United States geographic areas, and enrolled through a virtual design. In the prospective study, participants were assigned to cohorts based on the clinical history participants reported in a screening survey and a study questionnaire. ImmuneRACE Cohort 3 recovered participants were defined by two consecutive negative NP/OP PCR tests, healthcare professional clearance, or symptom resolution. Mobile phlebotomists in the prospective study collected whole blood, serum and a nasopharyngeal or oropharyngeal swab from every participant. Prospective study participants could optionally give additional blood draws and questionnaires over an approximately 2-month period. Before DNA extraction, blood samples from the prospective study were shipped at room temperature or frozen.

The material sequenced was PBMCs or T cells enriched from blood (not recorded which). The TCR comes from a woman between 50 and 59 years old who had recovered from COVID-19. The receptor chain draws on TRBV19 and TRBJ2-2, with the identity of the D gene unclear. The sequenced DNA: TGTGCCAGTTCCATTGCGGTCGGCACCGGGGAGCTGTTTTTT. This encodes CASSIAVGTGELFF. The CDR3, completed at both ends by the reference TRBV19 and TRBJ2-2 genes, gives the full variable domain DGGITQSPKYLFRKEGQNVTLSCEQNLNHDAMYWYRQDPGQGLRLIYYSQIVNDFQKGDIAEGYSVSREKKESFPLTVTSAQKNPTAFYLCASSIAVGTGELFFGEGSRLTVL.